Sequencing of this T cell receptor (beta chain) was carried out in a study of blood T cell repertoires in COVID-19 (dated by TCRdb to 2018 to 2021). Looking at the study overall: Samples from collaborators originated in the United States, Italy and Spain and spanned both the acute and convalescent phases of COVID-19. The material from the prospective study consisted of cDNA or gDNA derived from T cells, B-cell-depleted T cells, or PBMCs. The dataset comprised deeply sampled blood TCRbeta repertoires from subjects exposed to, actively infected with, or recovered from COVID-19. The repertoires were made available in a free public database intended to serve as a resource for research on the immune response to SARS-CoV-2. Samples were obtained from the ongoing ImmuneRACE study (first 160 participants) and from approximately 1,200 subjects provided by 6 global collaborators. The sample metadata nearly always contained a de-identified subject ID, COVID-19 status, age in years and sex. Where HLA class I and class II types were available, the types were taken from metadata supplied by the sample provider, not from assay-based typing.

Participants in the prospective study were aged about 18 to 89 years, lived in about two dozen United States geographic areas, and enrolled through a virtual design. Cohort assignment in the prospective study relied on participant-reported clinical history from a screening survey and a study questionnaire. In the prospective study, whole blood, serum and a nasopharyngeal or oropharyngeal swab were collected from each participant by mobile phlebotomists. Over an approximately 2-month period, participants in the prospective study had the option of providing additional blood draws and questionnaires. Before DNA extraction, blood samples from the prospective study were shipped at room temperature or frozen. TCRbeta CDR3 regions were amplified from genomic DNA by means of the immunoSEQ Assay, a bias-controlled multiplex PCR. As for how the authors treated the data: The number of nucleated cells in each sample was estimated from the amplification of reference gene primers within the assay. Sequence reads were collapsed and filtered to measure the absolute abundance of every unique TCRbeta CDR3 rearrangement. For each sample, productive Simpson clonality was calculated as the square root of Simpson's diversity index over productive rearrangements. Here the immuneACCESS table is served through TCRdb, limited to in-frame sequences with V and J called. Missing clones are a known gap in these copies; in checked studies unresolved V genes cover under half, and the rest lacks a known reason. V, J and clone size were drawn from that table, and D and trimming were deduced from the DNA. Across this sample there are about 300,000 clones, with around 91% seen only once. Approximately 4% of the sample rests with the top ten.

Its CDR3 holds 15 amino acids, cysteine through phenylalanine. Only the CDR3 region is kept as DNA, spanning 45 bases read in frame from base 1. The germline V gene (reference sequence) supplies CDR1 LNHDA and CDR2 SQIVND. V sheds 2 bases and J sheds 0 bases, leaving 10 bases between their ends. As to this clone: Its antigen is still unknown. No per-base quality is available; no much larger clone lies one base away.

What the work shows at the level of the full study, not this receptor alone: The quantity of clinical and demographic metadata differed by source and by participant and was supplied without curation.

The source of this sequence is a woman aged 18-35 years with acute COVID-19. The V and J genes are TRBV19 and TRBJ1-2; the D gene is unclear. The sample taken for sequencing was PBMCs or T cells enriched from blood (not recorded which). The nucleotide sequence reads as follows: TGTGCCAGTAGTATAAGGAGCCTAACTAACTATGGCTACACCTTC. This encodes CASSIRSLTNYGYTF.